The clone carrying this T cell receptor (beta chain) was recorded a few times. Its specificity is unknown. Every TCR cDNA molecule bore a unique molecular identifier. TCRdb itself ran the 5' RACE reads through MiXCR, one entry per CDR3 protein. This table holds tens of thousands of distinct CDR3 sequences, roughly 5.5% found once. The time point is: blood at routine non-recurrence follow-up after resection. Tumor, nontumor lung or frozen PBMC supplied whole RNA, sequenced without sorting. This CDR3 has 16 amino acids. Germline assignment: CDR1 SGHRS and CDR2 YFSETQ. With 1 base removed from V and 3 bases from J, the gap between germline ends came to 13 bases. The data stem from a study of spatial heterogeneity in lung cancer. General study results and limits: Among blood samples, ubiquitous expanded tumor TCRs appeared more at resection than at follow-up.

The chain couples TRBV5-1 to TRBJ2-2, with a possible D match to TRBD1 (6 bases). The receptor comes from a male donor with early-stage non-small cell lung cancer. The sequencing here drew on PBMCs, taken at follow-up. CDR3 nucleotide sequence: TGCGCCAGCAGCTTGTTTAGTAACAGGGACACCGGGGAGCTGTTTTTT. Translated, it gives CASSLFSNRDTGELFF.